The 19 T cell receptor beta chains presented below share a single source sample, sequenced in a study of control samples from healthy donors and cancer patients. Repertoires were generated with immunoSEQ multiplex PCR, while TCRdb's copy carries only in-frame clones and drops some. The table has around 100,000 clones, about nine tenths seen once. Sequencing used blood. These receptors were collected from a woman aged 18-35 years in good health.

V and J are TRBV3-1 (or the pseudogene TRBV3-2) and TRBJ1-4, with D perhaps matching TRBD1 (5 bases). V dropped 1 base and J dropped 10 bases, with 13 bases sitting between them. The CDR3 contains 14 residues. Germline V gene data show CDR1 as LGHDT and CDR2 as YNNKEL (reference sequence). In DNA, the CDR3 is TGTGCCAGCAGCCAAGGGGACGAAAGGGGAAAACTGTTTTTT. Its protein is CASSQGDERGKLFF.

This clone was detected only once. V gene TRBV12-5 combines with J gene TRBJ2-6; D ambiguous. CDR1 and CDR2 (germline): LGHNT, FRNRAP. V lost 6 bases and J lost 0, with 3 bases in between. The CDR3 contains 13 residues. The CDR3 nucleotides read TGTGCTAGTGGATTCTCTGGGGCCAACGTCCTGACTTTC. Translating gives CASGFSGANVLTF.

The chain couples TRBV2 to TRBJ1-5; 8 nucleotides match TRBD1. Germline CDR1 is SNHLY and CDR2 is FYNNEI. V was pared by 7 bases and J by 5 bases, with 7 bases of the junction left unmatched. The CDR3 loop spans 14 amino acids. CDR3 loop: CASILQGGDQPQHF. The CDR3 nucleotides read TGTGCCAGCATTCTACAGGGGGGTGATCAGCCCCAGCATTTT.

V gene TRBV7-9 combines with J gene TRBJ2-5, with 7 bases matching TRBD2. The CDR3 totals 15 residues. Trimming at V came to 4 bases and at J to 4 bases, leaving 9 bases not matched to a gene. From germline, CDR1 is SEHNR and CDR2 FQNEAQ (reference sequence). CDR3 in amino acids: CASSYQNRGVETQYF. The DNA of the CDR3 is TGTGCCAGCAGCTATCAGAATCGGGGGGTAGAGACCCAGTACTTC.

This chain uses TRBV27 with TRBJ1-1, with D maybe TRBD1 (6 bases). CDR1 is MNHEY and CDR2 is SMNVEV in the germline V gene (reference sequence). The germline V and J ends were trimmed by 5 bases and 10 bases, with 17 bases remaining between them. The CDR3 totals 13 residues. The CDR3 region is CASSRGTGSLAFF. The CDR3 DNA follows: TGTGCCAGCAGTAGGGGGACGGGCAGTTTAGCTTTCTTT.

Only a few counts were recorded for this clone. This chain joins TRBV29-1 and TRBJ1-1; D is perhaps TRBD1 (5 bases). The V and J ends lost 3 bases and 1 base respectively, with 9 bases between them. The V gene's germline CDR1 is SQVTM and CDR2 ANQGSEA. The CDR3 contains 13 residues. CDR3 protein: CSVDITGNTEAFF. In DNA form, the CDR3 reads TGCAGCGTTGATATTACAGGGAACACTGAAGCTTTCTTT.

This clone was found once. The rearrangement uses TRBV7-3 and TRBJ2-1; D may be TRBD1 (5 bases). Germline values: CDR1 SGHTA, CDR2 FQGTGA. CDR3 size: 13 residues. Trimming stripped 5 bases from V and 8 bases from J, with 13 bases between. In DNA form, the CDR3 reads TGTGCCAGCAGCCCCGTTAGGGGCGATGAGCAGTTCTTC. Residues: CASSPVRGDEQFF.

The CDR3 DNA sequence: TGTGCCAGCAGTGAACCTCAGTACAGGGGGTTATACGAGCAGTACTTC. This translates into CASSEPQYRGLYEQYF. The chain uses TRBV6-1 and TRBJ2-7, with TRBD1 matching over 8 bases. Unmatched junction bases numbered 10, after V lost 2 bases and J lost 4 bases. The germline V gene has CDR1 MNHNS and CDR2 SASEGT. The length of the CDR3 is 16 residues.

The CDR3 spells CASSLKVNIGSNYGYTF. The CDR3 region has the DNA TGCGCCAGCAGCTTAAAAGTAAATATAGGTTCTAACTATGGCTACACCTTC. This chain joins TRBV5-1 and TRBJ1-2; D remains unclear. V was pared by 2 bases and J by 0 bases, with 17 bases between. This CDR3 comprises 17 residues. CDR1 and CDR2 (germline): SGHRS, YFSETQ.

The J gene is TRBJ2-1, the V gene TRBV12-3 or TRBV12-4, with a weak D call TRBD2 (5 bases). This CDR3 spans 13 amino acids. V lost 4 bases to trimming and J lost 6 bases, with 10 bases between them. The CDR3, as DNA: TGTGCCAGCAGTTATATCGGGGTCAATGAGCAGTTCTTC. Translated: CASSYIGVNEQFF.

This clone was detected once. CDR3 sequence: CASSRRGIFYEQYF. CDR3 nucleotide sequence: TGTGCCAGCAGCAGGCGGGGGATTTTCTACGAGCAGTACTTC. The chain recombines TRBV13 with TRBJ2-7; 7 nucleotides match TRBD2. The junction had 7 bases not matched to a gene; V was cut back by 5 bases and J by 3 bases. CDR1 is PRHDT and CDR2 is FYEKMQ in the germline V gene (reference sequence). The CDR3 covers 14 residues.

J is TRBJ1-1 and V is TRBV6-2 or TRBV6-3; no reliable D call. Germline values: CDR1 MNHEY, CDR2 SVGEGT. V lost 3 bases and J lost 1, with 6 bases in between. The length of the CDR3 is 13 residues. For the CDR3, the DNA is TGTGCCAGCAGTTATCTGGAGAACACTGAAGCTTTCTTT. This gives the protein CASSYLENTEAFF.

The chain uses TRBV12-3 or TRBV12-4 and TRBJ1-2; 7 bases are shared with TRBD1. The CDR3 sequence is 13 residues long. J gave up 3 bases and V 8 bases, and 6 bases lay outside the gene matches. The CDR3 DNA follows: TGTGCCAGCTCGACAGGGTTGGACTATGGCTACACCTTC. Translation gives CASSTGLDYGYTF.

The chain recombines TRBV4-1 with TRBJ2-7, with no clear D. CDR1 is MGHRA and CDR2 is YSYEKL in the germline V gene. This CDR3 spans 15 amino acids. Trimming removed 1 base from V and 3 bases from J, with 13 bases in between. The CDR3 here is CASSQVESTHYEQYF. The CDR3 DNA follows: TGCGCCAGCAGCCAAGTGGAAAGCACCCACTACGAGCAGTACTTC.

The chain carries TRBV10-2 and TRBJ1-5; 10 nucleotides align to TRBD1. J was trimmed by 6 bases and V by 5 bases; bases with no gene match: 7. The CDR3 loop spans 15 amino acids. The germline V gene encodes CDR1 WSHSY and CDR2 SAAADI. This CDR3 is CASSRTGGGGQPQHF. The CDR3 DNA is TGCGCCAGCAGTCGGACAGGGGGTGGAGGTCAGCCCCAGCATTTT.

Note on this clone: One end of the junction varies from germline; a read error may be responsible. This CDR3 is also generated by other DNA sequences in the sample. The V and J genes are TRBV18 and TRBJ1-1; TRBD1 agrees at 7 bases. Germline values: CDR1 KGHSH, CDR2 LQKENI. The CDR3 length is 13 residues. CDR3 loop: CASSPQGTTEAFF. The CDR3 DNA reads TGTGCCAGCTCGCCACAGGGGACCACTGAAGCTTTCTTT.

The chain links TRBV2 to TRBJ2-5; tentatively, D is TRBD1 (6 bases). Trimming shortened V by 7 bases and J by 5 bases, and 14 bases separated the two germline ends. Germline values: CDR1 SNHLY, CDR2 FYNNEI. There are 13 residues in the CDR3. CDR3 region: CASNGRTGETQYF. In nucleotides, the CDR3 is TGTGCCAGCAATGGAAGAACAGGGGAGACCCAGTACTTC.

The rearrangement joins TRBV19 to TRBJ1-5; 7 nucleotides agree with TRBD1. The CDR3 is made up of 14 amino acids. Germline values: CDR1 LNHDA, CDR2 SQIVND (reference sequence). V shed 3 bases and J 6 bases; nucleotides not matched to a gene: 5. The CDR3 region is CASSINPGGQPQHF. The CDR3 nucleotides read TGTGCCAGTAGTATCAACCCAGGGGGTCAGCCCCAGCATTTT.

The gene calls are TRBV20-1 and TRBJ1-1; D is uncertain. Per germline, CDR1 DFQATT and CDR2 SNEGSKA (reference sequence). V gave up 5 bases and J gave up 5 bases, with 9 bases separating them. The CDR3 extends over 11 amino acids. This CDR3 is CSAPVGTEAFF. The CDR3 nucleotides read TGCAGTGCTCCAGTTGGGACTGAAGCTTTCTTT.